This T cell receptor beta chain derives from a study of blood T cell repertoires in COVID-19. On the study more broadly: Both acute and convalescent COVID-19 samples were obtained from the United States, Italy and Spain.

Original handling: Amplification from reference gene primers served as the basis for estimated nucleated cell counts. Some clones are missing from TCRdb's copy, which holds only in-frame ones; the method was immunoSEQ multiplex PCR. V, J and clone size reflect that table, while D and trimming were determined from the DNA. The sample yields approximately 170,000 clones, over 65% seen once. The length of the CDR3 is 15 residues. Germline V CDR1 and CDR2: LNHDA, SQIVND (reference sequence). V shed 3 bases and J 6 bases; nucleotides not matched to a gene: 6. This clone occurred once. V is TRBV19 and J is TRBJ2-1; 9 nucleotides match TRBD1. The TCR sequence derives from a woman of 80 years or more with acute or convalescent COVID-19. The sequenced sample consisted of peripheral blood. The CDR3 loop is CASSIGQGWGNEQFF. Written as DNA, the CDR3 is TGTGCCAGTAGTATTGGACAGGGGTGGGGCAATGAGCAGTTCTTC.